This T cell receptor (beta chain) stems from a study of tumor-infiltrating lymphocytes in primary liver carcinoma. Reverse transcription of approximately 500 ng total RNA with a constant-region primer produced TCR beta cDNA. Investigators got TCR beta libraries out of three nested multiplex PCR rounds, done with slightly modified ARM-PCR. For 10 cycles apiece, the opening two PCR rounds ran with TRBV1-TRBV30 forward primers and a C-beta reverse primer. In TCRdb, the multiplex PCR reads were re-called with MiXCR into one record per CDR3 protein. Altogether hundreds of thousands of distinct CDR3 sequences are present, 45% to 70% being singletons, with the ten largest covering 17%. The source of the blood RNA was unsorted whole blood, and germline DNA was extracted as well. The patients, who had chronic HBV infection, were treatment-naive (untreated). Collected before surgery were about 3.7 milliliters of peripheral blood.

This clonotype was counted ten times or more. The CDR3 sequence is 17 residues long. V gave up 5 bases and J gave up 0 bases; unmatched junction bases: 9. This TCR derives from a woman aged 30 to 39 with primary liver carcinoma and hepatitis B virus infection. Input material: peripheral blood. The rearrangement links TRBV12-3 or TRBV12-4 to TRBJ1-5, with 8 bases aligning to TRBD1. The CDR3: CASSGDRRSYSNQPQHF. In DNA form, the CDR3 reads TGTGCCAGCAGTGGGGACAGGAGATCCTATAGCAATCAGCCCCAGCATTTT.